This is a list of T cell receptor beta chains from one sample in a study of Ad26.COV2.S vaccination and SARS-CoV-2 variants. TCRdb's table, derived via immunoSEQ multiplex PCR, lists solely in-frame clones and lacks some. There are 350,000 to 500,000 clones in the sample; approximately 90% occur only once, and approximately 4% lies in the top ten. The starting material was peripheral blood, obtained in a trial of Ad26.COV2.S vaccine versus placebo. The receptor set was obtained from a person aged 18 to 59 who received the Ad26.COV2.S COVID-19 vaccine or a placebo. CDR3s include the opening cysteine and the closing phenylalanine or tryptophan. Fields, in order: V gene, clone size, CDR3 length, J gene, CDR3 protein. Size is stated for part of the rows, as once, few or many counts, or as a class when the clone is expanded.

v_gene: TRBV4-3
abundance: -
len: 17
j_gene: TRBJ2-5
CDR3aa: CASSLTRGGPPGGTQYF

v_gene: TRBV4-1
abundance: few
len: 16
j_gene: TRBJ1-1
CDR3aa: CASSQKRVGGNTEAFF

v_gene: TRBV4-3
abundance: -
len: 15
j_gene: TRBJ2-3
CDR3aa: CASSQDWGGADTQYF

v_gene: TRBV4-1
abundance: -
len: 15
j_gene: TRBJ1-1
CDR3aa: CASRPAGGMNTEAFF

v_gene: TRBV7-6
abundance: -
len: 15
j_gene: TRBJ2-7
CDR3aa: CASSRGGGGSYEQYF

v_gene: TRBV23-1
abundance: -
len: 14
j_gene: TRBJ1-2
CDR3aa: CASSRLGGFYGYTF

v_gene: TRBV3-1/TRBV3-2
abundance: -
len: 16
j_gene: TRBJ2-3
CDR3aa: CASSHTAGGGTDTQYF

v_gene: TRBV28
abundance: -
len: 15
j_gene: TRBJ1-5
CDR3aa: CASSRPGLTNQPQHF

v_gene: TRBV5-4
abundance: -
len: 13
j_gene: TRBJ1-6
CDR3aa: CASSLVRDSPLHF

v_gene: TRBV14
abundance: few
len: 13
j_gene: TRBJ1-5
CDR3aa: CASSPGGGRPQHF

v_gene: TRBV5-8
abundance: -
len: 16
j_gene: TRBJ2-5
CDR3aa: CASSLWASGGPRSKNF

v_gene: TRBV5-1
abundance: -
len: 13
j_gene: TRBJ1-5
CDR3aa: CASSLQIDQPQHF

v_gene: TRBV12-3/TRBV12-4
abundance: -
len: 13
j_gene: TRBJ2-7
CDR3aa: CASSLGLSYEQYF

v_gene: TRBV28
abundance: -
len: 16
j_gene: TRBJ1-1
CDR3aa: CASSLEIRAGNTEAFF

v_gene: TRBV7-9
abundance: -
len: 16
j_gene: TRBJ1-1
CDR3aa: CASSPGQGVVSTEAFF

v_gene: TRBV29-1
abundance: once
len: 11
j_gene: TRBJ2-3
CDR3aa: CSVEGPDTQYF

v_gene: TRBV3-1/TRBV3-2
abundance: -
len: 18
j_gene: TRBJ2-3
CDR3aa: CASSQDWLAGLSTDTQYF

v_gene: TRBV6-5
abundance: -
len: 13
j_gene: TRBJ1-2
CDR3aa: CASRRQGLYGYTF

v_gene: TRBV3-1/TRBV3-2
abundance: -
len: 16
j_gene: TRBJ1-4
CDR3aa: CASSHTGQTTNEKLFF

v_gene: TRBV2
abundance: -
len: 13
j_gene: TRBJ2-5
CDR3aa: CASSGGARETQYF

v_gene: TRBV5-5
abundance: -
len: 14
j_gene: TRBJ1-2
CDR3aa: CASSLEWTNYGYTF

v_gene: TRBV28
abundance: few
len: 14
j_gene: TRBJ1-1
CDR3aa: CASEYERGIAEAFF

v_gene: TRBV7-9
abundance: once
len: 18
j_gene: TRBJ2-2
CDR3aa: CASSSRLAGGRNTGELFF

v_gene: TRBV7-2
abundance: -
len: 12
j_gene: TRBJ1-5
CDR3aa: CASSLTGEPQHF

v_gene: TRBV6-2/TRBV6-3
abundance: -
len: 16
j_gene: TRBJ2-3
CDR3aa: CASSVLWTSGTDTQYF

v_gene: TRBV19
abundance: -
len: 16
j_gene: TRBJ1-1
CDR3aa: CASSIETGTMNTEAFF

v_gene: TRBV23-1
abundance: -
len: 16
j_gene: TRBJ1-5
CDR3aa: CASSQSDRYKNQPQHF

v_gene: TRBV2
abundance: -
len: 13
j_gene: TRBJ2-3
CDR3aa: CASKGADTDTQYF

v_gene: TRBV7-2
abundance: -
len: 16
j_gene: TRBJ2-1
CDR3aa: CASSLVSGGAHNEQFF

v_gene: TRBV28
abundance: -
len: 15
j_gene: TRBJ2-5
CDR3aa: CASSFQAGGEETQYF

v_gene: TRBV28
abundance: -
len: 18
j_gene: TRBJ1-2
CDR3aa: CASSFSPASGQGAIGYTF

v_gene: TRBV10-3
abundance: once
len: 14
j_gene: TRBJ1-2
CDR3aa: CAISGTESNYGYTF

v_gene: TRBV9
abundance: -
len: 14
j_gene: TRBJ2-7
CDR3aa: CASSVGQSSYEQYF

v_gene: TRBV6-5
abundance: once
len: 14
j_gene: TRBJ2-1
CDR3aa: CASSSLGPHNEQFF

v_gene: TRBV14
abundance: -
len: 15
j_gene: TRBJ2-3
CDR3aa: CASSQGALRTDTQYF

v_gene: TRBV7-9
abundance: -
len: 15
j_gene: TRBJ2-5
CDR3aa: CASSLFGGRGETQYF

v_gene: TRBV30
abundance: few
len: 14
j_gene: TRBJ2-7
CDR3aa: CAWRNPLRDYEQYF

v_gene: TRBV5-1
abundance: -
len: 15
j_gene: TRBJ1-4
CDR3aa: CASSLVGVVNEKLFF

v_gene: TRBV28
abundance: few
len: 13
j_gene: TRBJ1-3
CDR3aa: CASNPDIGNTIYF

v_gene: TRBV9
abundance: -
len: 13
j_gene: TRBJ2-1
CDR3aa: CASSVVSYNEQFF

v_gene: TRBV7-9
abundance: -
len: 15
j_gene: TRBJ1-2
CDR3aa: CASSLAPDGSYGYTF

v_gene: TRBV7-9
abundance: -
len: 13
j_gene: TRBJ1-4
CDR3aa: CASSRNLREKLFF

v_gene: TRBV9
abundance: -
len: 17
j_gene: TRBJ1-3
CDR3aa: CASSANAPGTSGNTIYF

v_gene: TRBV5-1
abundance: -
len: 15
j_gene: TRBJ1-4
CDR3aa: CASSLEGGGGEKLFF

v_gene: TRBV29-1
abundance: -
len: 14
j_gene: TRBJ2-1
CDR3aa: CSVEATGRHNEQFF

v_gene: TRBV14
abundance: -
len: 14
j_gene: TRBJ2-1
CDR3aa: CASHGGCSYNEQFF

v_gene: TRBV7-9
abundance: -
len: 16
j_gene: TRBJ2-1
CDR3aa: CASSSYSGGPYNEQFF

v_gene: TRBV6-5
abundance: -
len: 12
j_gene: TRBJ2-3
CDR3aa: CASSRQRDTQYF

v_gene: TRBV7-9
abundance: -
len: 16
j_gene: TRBJ2-3
CDR3aa: CASSSTGYTGTDTQYF

v_gene: TRBV28
abundance: many
len: 14
j_gene: TRBJ1-6
CDR3aa: CASRTPSGNSPLHF

v_gene: TRBV7-2
abundance: once
len: 14
j_gene: TRBJ2-5
CDR3aa: CASSLMGQQETQYF

v_gene: TRBV28
abundance: -
len: 12
j_gene: TRBJ2-7
CDR3aa: CASSFIGGEQYF

v_gene: TRBV4-3
abundance: few
len: 16
j_gene: TRBJ2-3
CDR3aa: CASSQVTGSGGDTQYF

v_gene: TRBV30
abundance: -
len: 14
j_gene: TRBJ2-7
CDR3aa: CAWSVRGGGIAQYF

v_gene: TRBV10-3
abundance: -
len: 17
j_gene: TRBJ1-5
CDR3aa: CAISESRQPTINQPQHF

v_gene: TRBV7-2
abundance: -
len: 14
j_gene: TRBJ2-7
CDR3aa: CASSSGTRSYEQYF

v_gene: TRBV19
abundance: -
len: 15
j_gene: TRBJ2-7
CDR3aa: CASSKKGRVEYEQYF

v_gene: TRBV3-1/TRBV3-2
abundance: once
len: 15
j_gene: TRBJ1-1
CDR3aa: CASSRAHTGGTEAFF

v_gene: TRBV28
abundance: few
len: 13
j_gene: TRBJ1-5
CDR3aa: CASSVSPSLSQHF